This T cell receptor beta chain was sequenced for a study of tumor-infiltrating lymphocytes in localized non-small cell lung cancer. Study-level information: Each patient gave resected tumor and non-adjacent uninvolved lung tissue. Study-wide findings and caveats: T-cell fraction did not differ between immunotypes IM1 and IM2. Compared with uninvolved lung, tumors showed higher T cell infiltration by TCRbeta sequencing.

With regard to this clone: Antigen unknown.

The CDR3 spans 14 residues. Germline loops: CDR1 SGHRS, CDR2 YFSETQ. The V gene end was trimmed by 0 bases and the J gene end by 10 bases; junction bases not matched to a gene: 6. Profiling relied on immunoSEQ multiplex PCR, and the TCRdb table lists in-frame clones only, not all of them. The sample carries over 9,000 clones, roughly 84% recorded once. The gene calls are TRBV5-1 and TRBJ2-1; 8 nucleotides agree with TRBD2. The TCR sequence derives from a human donor with non-small cell lung cancer. The sample consisted of lung tumor tissue. The DNA for the CDR3 is TGCGCCAGCAGCTTGGCTAGCGGGCTGGGAGAGCAGTTCTTC. The encoded protein is CASSLASGLGEQFF.